This T cell receptor (beta chain) is from a study of metastatic and nonmetastatic thyroid tumors. Notes on the study in general: Benign nodules reportedly had significantly lower TCR beta diversity than malignant thyroid tumors in blood and tumor.

This CDR3 is built from 13 residues. The junction had 9 bases not matched to a gene; V was cut back by 5 bases and J by 15 bases. Germline V CDR1 and CDR2: LNHDA, SQIVND (reference sequence). TCRdb recomputed clones from the PCR reads via MiXCR. The table records approximately 12,000 clones, under 30% of them present only once. This clone was observed many times. Its specificity is unknown. All patients were treatment-naive before thyroid surgery. Sequenced: tumor tissue. The TCR comes from a female donor with papillary thyroid cancer or a benign thyroid nodule (not recorded which). Some clones in this sample may be carry-over from other donors' samples. J is TRBJ1-6 and V is TRBV19, with 8 nucleotides matching TRBD1. CDR3 loop: CASSLQPGQVLHF. DNA for the CDR3: TGTGCCAGTAGTCTCCAGCCGGGACAGGTCCTCCACTTT. The whole variable domain, filled in from reference TRBV19 and TRBJ1-6, reads DGGITQSPKYLFRKEGQNVTLSCEQNLNHDAMYWYRQDPGQGLRLIYYSQIVNDFQKGDIAEGYSVSREKKESFPLTVTSAQKNPTAFYLCASSLQPGQVLHFGNGTRLTVT.